The 13 T cell receptor beta chains in this list originate from one sample, sequenced in a study of identical twins. TCRdb reprocessed the 5' RACE reads with MiXCR, giving one entry per CDR3 protein. The sample contains some 1,600,000 distinct CDR3 sequences, about 30% of which appear only once. The sequenced material came from cord blood. The receptor set was obtained from a newborn girl in good health.

This clonotype was picked up a small number of times. This chain links TRBV3-1 with TRBJ2-7; 7 bases fit TRBD2. Germline CDR1 reads LGHDT; CDR2 reads YNNKEL (reference sequence). This CDR3 is built from 16 residues. J gave up 1 base and V 1 base, and 7 bases lay outside the gene matches. The CDR3 loop is CASSQGRLALSYEQYF. CDR3 DNA: TGTGCCAGCAGCCAAGGGAGACTAGCACTTTCCTACGAGCAGTACTTC.

The genes are TRBV10-3 and TRBJ2-7, with 9 bases lining up with TRBD1. V lost 10 bases to trimming and J lost 1 base; unmatched junction nucleotides: 11. CDR3 size: 15 residues. Germline assignment: CDR1 ENHRY and CDR2 SYGVKD. CDR3 protein: CATWTGASGSYEQYF. The CDR3 DNA reads TGTGCCACCTGGACAGGGGCTAGCGGTTCCTACGAGCAGTACTTC.

This clonotype was detected a few times. This chain joins TRBV25-1 and TRBJ1-4; D perhaps matches TRBD1 (6 bases). This CDR3 spans 15 amino acids. Germline loops: CDR1 MGHDK, CDR2 SYGVNS. The ends were cut back, 3 bases at V and 7 bases at J, with 15 bases in the middle. CDR3: CASSENQGTGEKLFF. The CDR3 DNA is TGTGCCAGCAGTGAGAACCAGGGGACTGGTGAAAAACTGTTTTTT.

This clonotype was picked up a small number of times. The chain recombines TRBV27 with TRBJ2-1, with a tentative D call TRBD2 (6 bases). Germline V gene sequence: CDR1 MNHEY, CDR2 SMNVEV (reference sequence). V was cut by 4 bases and J by 8 bases, with 12 bases left in between. The CDR3 is 13 amino acids. The CDR3 region is CASSYLGGYEQFF. The CDR3 DNA reads TGTGCCAGCAGTTACTTGGGGGGATATGAGCAGTTCTTC.

This clonotype was detected a few times. The CDR3 DNA reads as TGTGCCAGCAGTCGAATCCCGGGACTAGCGCTGAACAATGAGCAGTTCTTC. Translating it yields CASSRIPGLALNNEQFF. This rearrangement joins TRBV7-2 to TRBJ2-1, with 10 bases matching TRBD2. The trim removed 6 bases at V and 5 bases at J, leaving 13 bases unmatched. The CDR3 sequence is 17 residues long. Germline-derived CDR1 and CDR2 are SGHTA and FQGNSA.

The chain joins TRBV7-9 to TRBJ1-1; TRBD1 is a possible D gene (6 bases). Germline CDR1 reads SEHNR; CDR2 reads FQNEAQ (reference sequence). This CDR3 contains 14 residues. V lost 3 bases and J 1 base, leaving 9 bases between the germline ends. CDR3 nucleotides: TGTGCCAGCAGCTTTCTGGGGGCGAACACTGAAGCTTTCTTT. This codes for CASSFLGANTEAFF. Drawing the rest from reference TRBV7-9 and TRBJ1-1, the complete variable domain is DTGVSQNPRHKITKRGQNVTFRCDPISEHNRLYWYRQTLGQGPEFLTYFQNEAQLEKSRLLSDRFSAERPKGSFSTLEIQRTEQGDSAMYLCASSFLGANTEAFFGQGTRLTVV.

This clonotype was seen ten or more times. V is TRBV29-1 and J is TRBJ2-3, with 12 bases lining up with TRBD2. The germline CDR1 and CDR2 sequences are SQVTM and ANQGSEA. V dropped 6 bases and J dropped 1; count of bases not matched to a gene: 2. This CDR3 spans 14 amino acids. CDR3: CSVRTSGGTDTQYF. The CDR3 region has the DNA TGCAGCGTCCGGACTAGCGGGGGCACAGATACGCAGTATTTT.

The table lists this clonotype with a few counts. A read error may produce the germline difference seen at one junction end. The V and J genes are TRBV4-1 and TRBJ2-5; no reliable D call. Germline V CDR1 and CDR2: MGHRA, YSYEKL. The CDR3 covers 13 residues. The CDR3, as DNA: TGCGCCGGCAGCTCCAGGATACAAGAGACCCAGTACTTC. It specifies CAGSSRIQETQYF.

This chain connects TRBV7-6 to TRBJ2-2, with 10 bases that match TRBD2. V lost 1 base to trimming and J lost 0 bases; unmatched junction nucleotides: 8. CDR1 SGHVS and CDR2 FNYEAQ come from the germline V gene. This CDR3 is 19 amino acids long. In DNA, the CDR3 is TGTGCCAGCAGCTTAGTCCCGGGACTAGCGATCCCGAACACCGGGGAGCTGTTTTTT. This gives the protein CASSLVPGLAIPNTGELFF. The entire variable domain, with the rest obtained from reference TRBV7-6 and TRBJ2-2, is as follows: GAGVSQSPRYKVTKRGQDVALRCDPISGHVSLYWYRQALGQGPEFLTYFNYEAQQDKSGLPNDRFSAERPEGSISTLTIQRTEQRDSAMYRCASSLVPGLAIPNTGELFFGEGSRLTVL.

The chain couples TRBV6-6 to TRBJ2-7, with no clear D. Germline V gene sequence: CDR1 MNHNY, CDR2 SVGAGI (reference sequence). This CDR3 is built from 13 residues. V was clipped by 8 bases and J by 0 bases, with 11 bases between them. The CDR3 loop is CASHRASSYEQYF. CDR3 nucleotides: TGTGCCAGCCATCGGGCGAGCTCCTACGAGCAGTACTTC.

The V call is TRBV5-1, the J call TRBJ2-1; D may match TRBD1 or TRBD2 (5 bases each). The CDR3 covers 15 residues. Germline V gene lookup returns CDR1 SGHRS and CDR2 YFSETQ. The V end was cut by 2 bases, the J end by 5 bases, with 14 bases between. This CDR3 reads CASSLYGTPDNEQFF. The DNA for the CDR3 is TGCGCCAGCAGCTTATACGGGACCCCTGACAATGAGCAGTTCTTC. Supplemented by reference TRBV5-1 and TRBJ2-1, the full variable domain reads KAGVTQTPRYLIKTRGQQVTLSCSPISGHRSVSWYQQTPGQGLQFLFEYFSETQRNKGNFPGRFSGRQFSNSRSEMNVSTLELGDSALYLCASSLYGTPDNEQFFGPGTRLTVL.

V usage is TRBV18 and J usage is TRBJ2-5; D is unresolved. The germline V gene has CDR1 KGHSH and CDR2 LQKENI. Deletions cut 6 bases from V and 0 bases from J, with 14 bases between. There are 15 residues in the CDR3. CDR3 in amino acids: CASSFDSLYQETQYF. The CDR3 DNA reads as TGTGCCAGCTCCTTCGACTCCCTGTACCAAGAGACCCAGTACTTC.

This clonotype was picked up one time. The chain recombines TRBV28 with TRBJ2-1; unclear D gene. Looked up from germline, CDR1 is MDHEN and CDR2 is SYDVKM. The CDR3 covers 11 residues. Trimming took off 5 bases at V and 8 bases at J, with 7 bases between the two ends. In DNA form, the CDR3 reads TGTGCCAGCAGTGTAGAGGATGAGCAGTTCTTC. Translated: CASSVEDEQFF.